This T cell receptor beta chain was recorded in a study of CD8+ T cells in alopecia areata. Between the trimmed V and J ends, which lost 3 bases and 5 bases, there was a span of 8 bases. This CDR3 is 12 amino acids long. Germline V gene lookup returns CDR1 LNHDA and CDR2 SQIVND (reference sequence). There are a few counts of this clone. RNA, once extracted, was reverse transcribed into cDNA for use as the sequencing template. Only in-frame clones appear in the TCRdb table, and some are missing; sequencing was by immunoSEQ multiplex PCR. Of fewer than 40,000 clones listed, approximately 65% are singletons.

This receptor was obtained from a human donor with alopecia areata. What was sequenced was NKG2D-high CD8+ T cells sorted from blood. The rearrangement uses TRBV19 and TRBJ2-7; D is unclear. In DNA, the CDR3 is TGTGCCAGTAGTATTAACCTGCACGAGCAGTACTTC. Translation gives CASSINLHEQYF.